In its sample, the clone carrying this T cell receptor (beta chain) was seen once. What it recognizes is unknown. These data belong to a study of OX40 agonist ivuxolimab in advanced cancers. Study outcomes and limitations: Some patients without response likewise showed low normalized clonal expansion.

This CDR3 is built from 16 residues. CDR1 and CDR2 (germline): MDHEN, SYDVKM. Trimming shortened V by 6 bases and J by 5 bases, and 22 bases separated the two germline ends. The protocol was immunoSEQ multiplex PCR, while the TCRdb copy is restricted to in-frame clones and leaves out a portion. The profile shows 30,000 to 35,000 clones, around 86% of them singletons. The chain joins TRBV28 to TRBJ1-1, with D possibly being TRBD1 (5 bases). The sample consisted of CD4+ or CD8+ T cells sorted from blood, taken in a trial of the OX40 agonist ivuxolimab. This TCR derives from an adult with an advanced solid tumor such as melanoma, head and neck, liver or kidney cancer. CDR3 DNA sequence: TGTGCCAGCAGCGCCCCGCGGCGGGGCGAGAGGACTGAAGCTTTCTTT. Amino acids: CASSAPRRGERTEAFF.